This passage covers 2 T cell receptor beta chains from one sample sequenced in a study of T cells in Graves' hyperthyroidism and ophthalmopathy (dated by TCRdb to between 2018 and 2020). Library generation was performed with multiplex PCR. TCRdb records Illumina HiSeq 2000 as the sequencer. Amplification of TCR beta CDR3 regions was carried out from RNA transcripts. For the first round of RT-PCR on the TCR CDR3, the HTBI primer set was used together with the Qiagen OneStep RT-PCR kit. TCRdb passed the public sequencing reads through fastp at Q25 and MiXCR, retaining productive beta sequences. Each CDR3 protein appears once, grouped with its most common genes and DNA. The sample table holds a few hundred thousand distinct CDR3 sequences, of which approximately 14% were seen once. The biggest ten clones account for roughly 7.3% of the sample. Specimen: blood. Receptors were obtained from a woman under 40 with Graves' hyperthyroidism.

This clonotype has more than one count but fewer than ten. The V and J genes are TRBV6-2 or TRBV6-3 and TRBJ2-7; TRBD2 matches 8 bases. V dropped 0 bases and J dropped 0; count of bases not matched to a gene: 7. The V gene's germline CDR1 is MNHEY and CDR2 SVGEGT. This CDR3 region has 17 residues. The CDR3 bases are TGTGCCAGCAGTTACTCGACTGGGCGGGAGGACTCCTACGAGCAGTACTTC. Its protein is CASSYSTGREDSYEQYF.

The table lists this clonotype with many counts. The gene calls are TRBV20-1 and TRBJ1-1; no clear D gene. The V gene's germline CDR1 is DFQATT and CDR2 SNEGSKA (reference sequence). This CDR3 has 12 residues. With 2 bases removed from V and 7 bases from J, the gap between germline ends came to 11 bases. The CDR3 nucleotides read TGCAGTGCTAGACGTCCCGGATTTGAAGCTTTCTTT. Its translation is CSARRPGFEAFF.